This T cell receptor beta chain is from a study of monozygotic twins with inflammatory bowel disease. This CDR3 has 11 residues. Germline V gives CDR1 DFQATT, CDR2 SNEGSKA (reference sequence). cDNA synthesis was performed in eight separate reactions for each sample. Incorporation of UMIs carrying a 6-nucleotide sample barcode was performed by template switching. cDNA encoding TCRalpha and TCRbeta underwent two nested PCRs of approximately 17 and 9 cycles, each of which was followed by bead purification. TCRdb reprocessed the 5' RACE reads and keeps a single row for each CDR3 protein, giving no DNA. The sample includes some 190,000 distinct CDR3 sequences.

V usage is TRBV20-1 and J usage is TRBJ2-5. This TCR was sampled from a human donor with ulcerative colitis or Crohn's disease, or a healthy co-twin of an affected twin (not recorded which). Sequenced input: blood. The CDR3 sequence: CSARDRETQYF.